This T cell receptor (beta chain) emerged from a study of vaccination effects on CD4 cells after COVID-19. Study details: Specimens were obtained from a couple of convalescent patients 16 days and one week prior to vaccination.

Concerning this clone itself: The antigen remains undetermined.

Following 10 days of culture, CD4+ T cells were isolated. PCR-confirmed SARS-CoV-2 infection occurred in the person between March and December 2020. Fresh IL-2-containing medium replaced half the medium on days 3 and 7. Study-wide points: Spike-reactive clones detected post-vaccine in convalescents consisted mainly of new vaccine-induced clones.

The CDR3 runs 14 residues. The germline V gene encodes CDR1 LNHNV and CDR2 YYDKDF (reference sequence). Trimming pared 5 bases from V and 5 bases from J, leaving 13 bases between. Sequenced by immunoSEQ multiplex PCR; TCRdb stores in-frame clones only, minus some. The sample records 50,000 to 70,000 clones, 72% being singletons. The V and J genes are TRBV15 and TRBJ2-4, with D unresolved. The starting material was CD4+ T cells from PBMCs cultured without peptide, obtained before COVID-19 vaccination. The clonotype was recovered from a human donor who had a prior SARS-CoV-2 infection. CDR3 loop: CATSPSLEENIQYF. The CDR3 DNA sequence: TGTGCCACCAGCCCGTCTCTTGAAGAAAACATTCAGTACTTC.